The TCR beta chain described here comes from a study of tumor and adjacent non-tumor tissue in lung cancer. Trimming pared 3 bases from V and 6 bases from J, leaving 13 bases between. Per germline, CDR1 SQVTM and CDR2 ANQGSEA. The CDR3 is 13 amino acids. A modified ARM-PCR protocol with three rounds of nested PCR amplified TCRbeta. TCRdb called the multiplex PCR reads again in MiXCR, with one record for every CDR3 protein. In the table there are about 76,000 distinct CDR3 sequences, around 70% of which are singletons. This sample's RNA came from whole unsorted tissue. At least ten counts were recorded for this clonotype.

This sequence joins TRBV29-1 and TRBJ2-3; tentatively, D is TRBD1 (6 bases). The clonotype originates from a woman aged 70 to 79 with non-small cell lung cancer. Sequencing used lung tumor tissue. The DNA for the CDR3 is TGCAGCGTTGATACAGGGCCGCGGGATACGCAGTATTTT. It specifies CSVDTGPRDTQYF.